This TCR beta chain originates from a study of blood T cell repertoires in COVID-19. On the study more broadly: Donors in the United States, Italy and Spain gave samples during acute or convalescent COVID-19. T cells, B-cell-depleted T cells, or PBMCs supplied cDNA or gDNA.

Authors' analysis steps: Researchers report that nucleated cell counts were estimated from reference gene primer amplification. Only in-frame clones appear in the TCRdb table, and some are missing; sequencing was by immunoSEQ multiplex PCR. The V and J calls and clone size come from that table; D and trimming were worked out from the DNA. The sample lists 250,000 or so clones, 85% to 90% occurring once. The length of the CDR3 is 14 residues. Germline CDR1 and CDR2: SGHNT and YENEEA. V was cut by 1 base and J by 5 bases, with 10 bases left in between. Sequencing was performed on peripheral blood. The sequence was obtained from a man aged 55 to 70 with acute or convalescent COVID-19. The V call is TRBV11-3, the J call TRBJ2-3, with D possibly TRBD1 on 6 matching bases. This CDR3 reads CASSLVSRGDTQYF. CDR3 DNA: TGTGCCAGCAGCTTAGTTTCCAGGGGAGATACGCAGTATTTT.